This T cell receptor (beta chain) was identified during a study of T cells in Graves' hyperthyroidism and ophthalmopathy (dated 2019 in TCRdb). Study-level background: Peripheral blood samples were taken at initial diagnosis, before any treatment was given. A discovery cohort of about a hundred patients, 43 with Graves' ophthalmopathy and approximately 60 with stable Graves' hyperthyroidism, was used to find distinguishing TCR V-J signatures. An independent validation cohort of about 20 hyperthyroidism patients and more than 15 patients who later progressed to ophthalmopathy tested prospective prediction of ophthalmopathy. For training and testing, the roughly 100 patients in the discovery cohort were randomly divided in a 7:3 ratio. In about 6 Graves' hyperthyroidism patients, the study also compared T-cell repertoires from thyroid tissue with T-cell repertoires from blood. After blood sampling, hyperthyroidism patients were treated with methimazole at a starting dose of 30 mg daily, and ophthalmopathy patients were treated with high-dose intravenous methylprednisolone. The paper describes TCR Vbeta CDR3 sequencing of 140 or so peripheral blood samples, made up of 43 ophthalmopathy patients, 70 to 75 hyperthyroidism patients and 17 progressor patients. The full study reports these points: Most expanded thyroid clonotypes (frequency above 0.001) were also detected in blood, a finding suggesting that blood repertoires may reflect thyroid immune responses. In validation, the model predicted progression to ophthalmopathy a median of approximately 6.3 months before onset, with over 55% sensitivity and almost 75% specificity. No statistical method was used to fix the sample size in advance, and group allocation was not hidden from the investigators. A model built on a 13 V-J signature distinguished ophthalmopathy from stable hyperthyroidism, reaching around 87% sensitivity and around 81% specificity in cross-validation and 80%/75% in testing.

Via the germline V gene (reference sequence), CDR1 is MNHNY and CDR2 SVGAGI. The CDR3 spans 14 residues, from the cysteine through the phenylalanine. The retained sequence is limited to the CDR3, 42 bases, with the frame set at the first base. V and J are truncated by 2 bases and 3 bases respectively, leaving an intervening sequence of 10 bases. The sample holds many counts of this clonotype. Its antigen has not been determined. There are no base qualities to consult, and no much larger clone falls within one base. Moderately to severely active disease, a Clinical Activity Score of at least 3, a NOSPECS grade of at least 4, and a duration under 3 months were present in ophthalmopathy patients. Exclusion was applied to patients with uncontrolled infections, other autoimmune diseases, pregnancy or lactation. Diagnoses were established on the basis of clinical symptoms, serum thyroxine and TRAb, thyroid ultrasound, and orbital computed tomography. PBMCs were isolated from about 9.1 ml of fresh peripheral blood by Ficoll-Paque density gradient centrifugation. Total RNA was extracted with Trizol reagent, and quality was checked on an Agilent 2100 Bioanalyzer.

The TCR beta CDR3 regions were amplified from the RNA transcripts. For the first round of RT-PCR on the TCR CDR3, the HTBI primer set was used together with the Qiagen OneStep RT-PCR kit. A second multiplex PCR round built the libraries, followed by size selection and purification. Paired-end sequencing of the libraries was performed with 100 bp reads on an Illumina HiSeq2000. For the original study's pipeline: SOAPnuke was used to process the raw data, removing reads that contained adapters or uncalled bases, had a mean Phred below 15, or lacked an exact match to the constant primer or identifier. COPE v1.2.5 was used to merge the high-quality paired reads, and each unique nucleotide sequence was defined as a clonotype. MiTCR v1.1 was used to align the clonotypes against IMGT TRBV, TRBD and TRBJ reference segments. The analysis included only V-J combinations with a frequency above 0.0001, which together covered approximately 99% of the repertoires. A TCS score was defined as the ratio of F50 (clonal expansion) to E x V (chaos), with BLOSUM62-based TCRdist applied between CDR3 peptides within each V-J. Welch's t-statistics and random forest reduced some 510 V-J features to 13, which were used in a naive Bayes classifier (R e1071). Using fastp trimming at Q25 and MiXCR clonotype assembly, TCRdb reanalyzed the public sequencing data and kept in-frame beta chains. Every entry covers one CDR3 protein and lists the most common genes and DNA from its rows. For this entry, the V and J calls and clone size follow TCRdb and not the study's own pipeline. In this sample the table shows 500,000 to 750,000 distinct CDR3 sequences, over 12% of which occur a single time. The ten largest clones represent over 6% of the sample.

The receptor was isolated from a woman younger than 35 with Graves' ophthalmopathy. The sequencing sample was made of blood. The sequence is built from TRBV6-6 and TRBJ1-1; TRBD1 might be the D gene, on 5 matching bases. CDR3 region: CASSYGGSDTEAFF. The DNA sequence reads TGTGCCAGCAGTTACGGGGGGAGCGACACTGAAGCTTTCTTT.